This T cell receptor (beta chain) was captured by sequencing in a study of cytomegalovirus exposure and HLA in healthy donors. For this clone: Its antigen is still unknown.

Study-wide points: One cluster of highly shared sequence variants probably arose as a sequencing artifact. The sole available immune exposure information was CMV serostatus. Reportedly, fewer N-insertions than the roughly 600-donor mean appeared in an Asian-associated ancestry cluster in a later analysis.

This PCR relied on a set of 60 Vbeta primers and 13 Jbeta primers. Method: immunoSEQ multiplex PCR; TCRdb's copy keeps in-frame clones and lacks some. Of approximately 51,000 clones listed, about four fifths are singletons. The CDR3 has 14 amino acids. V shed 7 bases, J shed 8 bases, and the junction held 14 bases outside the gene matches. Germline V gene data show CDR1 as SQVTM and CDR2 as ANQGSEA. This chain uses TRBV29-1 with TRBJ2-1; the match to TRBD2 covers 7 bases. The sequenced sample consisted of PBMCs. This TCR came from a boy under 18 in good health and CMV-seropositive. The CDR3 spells CSGPLSGVLDEQFF. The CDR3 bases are TGCAGCGGCCCTTTAAGCGGGGTTCTCGATGAGCAGTTCTTC.